Here is one TCR beta chain with its context. Its specificity is not known. The source of the sample is a study of shared clonotypes between healthy human individuals. Study findings and constraints: Sorted-subset samples were not fully sequenced, rarefaction indicated.

None of the donors, who were healthy HIV-negative adults, had recently had acute infections or vaccinations. Adult Caucasians living in Nashville, Tennessee made up all of the donors. In the CD4+ fraction, cells were divided into CD45RA+ naive and CD45RA-negative memory subsets. Repertoires were generated with immunoSEQ multiplex PCR, while TCRdb's copy carries only in-frame clones and drops some. The data show about 980,000 clones, approximately 80% seen once. The CDR3 runs to 12 residues. CDR1 and CDR2 from the germline V gene are SQVTM and ANQGSEA. The V and J ends lost 8 bases and 3 bases respectively, with 13 bases between them.

The specimen sequenced was memory CD4+ T cells sorted from blood. Subset: CD45RA-negative fraction. The rearrangement joins TRBV29-1 to TRBJ2-5; D ambiguous. This receptor was obtained from a man aged 18 to 30 in good health. As DNA, the CDR3 is TGCAGCATTCTGGTTGCCAAAGAGACCCAGTACTTC. This sequence encodes CSILVAKETQYF.